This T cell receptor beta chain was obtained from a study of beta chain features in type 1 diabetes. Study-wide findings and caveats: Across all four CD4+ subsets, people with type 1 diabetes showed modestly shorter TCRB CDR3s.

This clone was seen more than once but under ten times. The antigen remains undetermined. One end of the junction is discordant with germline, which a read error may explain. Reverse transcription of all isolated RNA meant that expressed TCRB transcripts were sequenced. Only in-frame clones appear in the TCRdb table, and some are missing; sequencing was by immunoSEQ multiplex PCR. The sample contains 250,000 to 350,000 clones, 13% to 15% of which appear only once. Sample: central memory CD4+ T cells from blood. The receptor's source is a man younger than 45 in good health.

The CDR3 DNA sequence: TGCGCCAGCAGCAAACTGACAGGCCAGTACCAAGAGACCCAGTACTTC. This translates into CASSKLTGQYQETQYF. The chain joins TRBV5-4 to TRBJ2-5, with TRBD1 as a possible D gene (6 bases). CDR1 is SGHNT, CDR2 YYREEE, per germline (reference sequence). The CDR3 has 16 amino acids.